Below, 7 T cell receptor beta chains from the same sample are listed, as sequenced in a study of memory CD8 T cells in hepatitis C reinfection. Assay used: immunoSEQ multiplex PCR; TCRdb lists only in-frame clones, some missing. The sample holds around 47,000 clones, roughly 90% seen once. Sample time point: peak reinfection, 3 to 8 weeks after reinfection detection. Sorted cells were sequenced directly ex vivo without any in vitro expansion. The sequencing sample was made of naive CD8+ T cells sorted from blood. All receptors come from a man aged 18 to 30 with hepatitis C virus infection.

Here the CDR3 reads CASSQGLLPLGQHTEAFF. The CDR3 nucleotides read TGCGCCAGCAGCCAAGGGCTGCTCCCTCTGGGGCAACACACTGAAGCTTTCTTT. This chain joins TRBV4-1 and TRBJ1-1; perhaps TRBD1 as D (5 bases). The germline CDR1 and CDR2 sequences are MGHRA and YSYEKL. V was trimmed by 1 base and J by 3 bases, leaving 21 bases between them. The CDR3 contains 18 residues.

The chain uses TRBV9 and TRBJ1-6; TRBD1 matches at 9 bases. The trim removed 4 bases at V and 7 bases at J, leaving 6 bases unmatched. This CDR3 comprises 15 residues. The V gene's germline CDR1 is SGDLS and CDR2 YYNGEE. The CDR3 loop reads CASSLTGGENSPLHF. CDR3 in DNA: TGTGCCAGCAGCTTAACAGGGGGCGAGAATTCACCCCTCCACTTT.

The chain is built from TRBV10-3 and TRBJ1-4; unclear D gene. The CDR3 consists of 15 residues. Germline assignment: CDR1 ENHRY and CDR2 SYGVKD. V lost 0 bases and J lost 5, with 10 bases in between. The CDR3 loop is CAISESRQPNEKLFF. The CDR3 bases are TGTGCCATCAGTGAGTCGAGACAACCCAATGAAAAACTGTTTTTT.

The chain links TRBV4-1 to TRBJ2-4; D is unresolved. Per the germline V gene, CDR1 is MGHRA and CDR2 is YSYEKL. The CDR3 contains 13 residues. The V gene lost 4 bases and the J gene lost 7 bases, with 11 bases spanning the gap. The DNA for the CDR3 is TGCGCCAGCAGCCCCCCTCAGGCCAACATTCAGTACTTC. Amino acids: CASSPPQANIQYF.

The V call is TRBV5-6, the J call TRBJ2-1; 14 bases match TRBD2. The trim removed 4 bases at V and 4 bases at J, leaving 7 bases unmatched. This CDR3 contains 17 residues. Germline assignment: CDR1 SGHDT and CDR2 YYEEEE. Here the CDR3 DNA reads TGTGCCAGCAGCCTGGGACTAGCGGGGGCGGAGTACAATGAGCAGTTCTTC. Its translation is CASSLGLAGAEYNEQFF.

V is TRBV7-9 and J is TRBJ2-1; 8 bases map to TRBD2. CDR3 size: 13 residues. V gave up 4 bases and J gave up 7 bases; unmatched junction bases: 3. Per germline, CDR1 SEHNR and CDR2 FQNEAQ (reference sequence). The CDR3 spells CASSSGLANEQFF. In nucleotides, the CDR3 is TGTGCCAGCAGCTCCGGACTAGCAAATGAGCAGTTCTTC.

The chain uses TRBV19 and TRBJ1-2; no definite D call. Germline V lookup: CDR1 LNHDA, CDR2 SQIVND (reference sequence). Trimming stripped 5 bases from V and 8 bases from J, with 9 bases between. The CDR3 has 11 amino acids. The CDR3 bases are TGTGCCAGTAGTCCAGGCGCCGGCTACACCTTC. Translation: CASSPGAGYTF.